One T cell receptor (beta chain) is described in this entry. Its antigen is currently not known. There are no base qualities to consult, and no much larger clone falls within one base. These data originate in a study of siplizumab effects on memory and regulatory T cells (dated by TCRdb to 2018 to 2020). About the study as a whole: The study looked at the effect of siplizumab, an anti-CD2 antibody, on alloreactive T-cell subsets in allogeneic mixed lymphocyte reactions made from human PBMCs.

Trimming removed 4 bases from V and 3 bases from J, leaving 9 bases between the germline ends. Spanning cysteine to phenylalanine, the CDR3 consists of 13 amino acids. Only the CDR3 DNA stays, 39 bases, in frame from base 1. CDR1 and CDR2 are read off the germline V gene as LGHNT and FRNRAP. The method was the immunoSEQ multiplex PCR assay. The deep sequencing platform assayed approximately 10^5 TCR templates per sample. Genomic DNA extracted from sorted T cells was used for TCRbeta CDR3 sequencing. Processing in the source paper ran as follows. The R programming language was used for the clonal analysis of the TCRbeta CDR3 data. Comparing unstimulated samples against CFSE-low samples taken after the reaction was how alloreactive CD4+ and CD8+ clones were defined. By matching sequences to the repertoires of sorted unstimulated Treg and non-Treg cells, each alloreactive CD4+ clone was assigned a regulatory or non-regulatory origin. In TCRdb, the immuneACCESS table is reduced to in-frame sequences with V and J assigned. These tables do not hold every clone; where another copy was compared, an unresolved V gene accounts for under half, and the others remain unexplained. Clone size and the V and J calls come from that table; the DNA yielded D and trimming. This sample gives about 50,000 clones in total; over 75% of them show up just once. The leading ten clones occupy 0.3% to 0.45% of the sample.

On the study overall, not on this receptor specifically: Because sequences below about 10^-5 frequency were poorly captured, only a minor fraction of alloreactive clones could be mapped to unstimulated subsets. Roughly 80-96% of proliferating CD4+ or CD8+ clones could not be assigned a naive or memory phenotype. Siplizumab significantly reduced the cumulative frequency of alloreactive sequences traceable to unstimulated CD4+ memory T cells. Whether proliferating Tregs from siplizumab cultures were suppressive was not functionally confirmed. Compared with memory T cells, unstimulated naive T cells appeared more diverse, and naive cells seemed to make a substantial contribution to the alloresponse. Among mappable alloreactive CD4+ clones, the Treg-derived fraction averaged nearly 70% with siplizumab versus about 25% in control reactions.

In three donor pairs, further sequencing was done on unstimulated CD8+ naive, CD4+ memory, CD8+ TEMRA, CD4+ naive and CD8+ effector memory subsets. Sorted unstimulated T cells and proliferating T cells recovered from mixed lymphocyte reactions were subjected to TCRbeta CDR3 sequencing. Fresh whole blood from ten HLA-typed healthy donors was used as the source from which PBMCs were isolated. This receptor was obtained from a human donor in good health. Material for sequencing was naive CD8+ T cells sorted from blood. The sample's cell subset or site label is to be understood as: unstimulated naive T cells. The sequence joins TRBV12-5 to TRBJ1-2, with the identity of the D gene unclear. Here is the DNA: TGTGCTAGTGGTTCTCTAGTACACTATGGCTACACCTTC. Its translation is CASGSLVHYGYTF. The CDR3 plus the reference TRBV12-5 and TRBJ1-2 genes for the other parts give the full variable domain: DARVTQTPRHKVTEMGQEVTMRCQPILGHNTVFWYRQTMMQGLELLAYFRNRAPLDDSGMPKDRFSAEMPDATLATLKIQPSEPRDSAVYFCASGSLVHYGYTFGSGTRLTVV.